The 17 T cell receptor beta chains presented below share a single source sample, sequenced in a study of glioma-infiltrating T cells (TCRdb year 2016). The sequencer was an Illumina MiSeq. The iRepertoire nested amplicon-rescue multiplex PCR (arm-PCR) platform was used to amplify TCR alpha and beta CDR3 regions from RNA. TCRdb's own reprocessing of the public reads used fastp at Q25 and MiXCR and kept productive beta chains. Rows with one shared CDR3 protein collapse into an entry with the most common genes and DNA. The sample table contains 300,000 to 450,000 distinct CDR3 sequences; only one count was recorded for 41% of them. Approximately 12% of the sample comes from the top ten. Material for sequencing was glioma tissue, nonneoplastic brain tissue, or PBMCs (not recorded which). Receptors originate from a human donor with low-grade glioma or glioblastoma, undergoing nonglioma brain surgery, or in good health (not recorded which).

This clonotype appeared once. A read error is likely, as this CDR3 ends without the conserved phenylalanine or tryptophan. V gene TRBV28 combines with J gene TRBJ1-4; 7 positions match TRBD1. V was clipped by 11 bases and J by 8 bases; unmatched bases: 8. The germline CDR1 and CDR2 sequences are MDHEN and SYDVKM. This CDR3 region has 12 residues. The CDR3 DNA reads as TGTGCCTGCCGGGACAGCCAAGAAAAACTGTTTCTT. This codes for CACRDSQEKLFL.

This clonotype has a handful of counts. The rearrangement uses TRBV19 and TRBJ2-5, with D possibly matching TRBD1 (5 bases). Germline assignment: CDR1 LNHDA and CDR2 SQIVND (reference sequence). V was trimmed by 6 bases and J by 7 bases, leaving 15 bases between them. The CDR3 loop spans 13 amino acids. The CDR3 nucleotides are TGTGCCAGTAGCCCGACAGTCCTTGGGACCCAGTACTTC. This sequence encodes CASSPTVLGTQYF.

This clonotype has more than one count but fewer than ten. This chain links TRBV20-1 with TRBJ2-7; the match to TRBD2 covers 7 bases. This CDR3 spans 15 amino acids. V was pared by 3 bases and J by 2 bases, with 10 bases of the junction left unmatched. The germline gives CDR1 DFQATT, CDR2 SNEGSKA (reference sequence). The CDR3 region is CSASGSSGLTYEQYF. Written as DNA, the CDR3 is TGCAGTGCTAGTGGAAGTAGCGGGTTAACCTACGAGCAGTACTTC.

The chain is built from TRBV7-2 and TRBJ2-3; D is unresolved. CDR1 SGHTA and CDR2 FQGNSA come from the germline V gene. CDR3 length: 15 amino acids. Trimming cost V 3 bases and J 1 base, with 11 bases left between them. CDR3 loop: CASSLGSRGTDTQYF. The CDR3 DNA sequence: TGTGCCAGCAGCTTGGGTTCGAGAGGCACAGATACGCAGTATTTT.

CDR3 sequence reads: CASSPQGRTYNEQFF. For the CDR3, the DNA is TGTGCCAGCTCACCACAGGGTCGGACCTACAATGAGCAGTTCTTC. V usage is TRBV18 and J usage is TRBJ2-1, with D uncertain. Germline V gene data show CDR1 as KGHSH and CDR2 as LQKENI. V was cut by 1 base and J by 2 bases, with 9 bases left in between. This CDR3 has 15 amino acids. Filled out from reference TRBV18 and TRBJ2-1, the complete variable domain reads NAGVMQNPRHLVRRRGQEARLRCSPMKGHSHVYWYRQLPEEGLKFMVYLQKENIIDESGMPKERFSAEFPKEGPSILRIQQVVRGDSAAYFCASSPQGRTYNEQFFGPGTRLTVL.

With regard to this clonotype: Being one base from a much bigger clone, this may be a read error. The genes are TRBV27 and TRBJ1-1, with D tentatively TRBD1 (6 bases). The CDR3 sequence is 13 residues long. Germline V lookup: CDR1 MNHEY, CDR2 SMNVEV (reference sequence). CDR3 region: CASSIGGGTGAFF. DNA of the CDR3: TGTGCCAGCAGTATAGGGGGTGGAACTGGAGCTTTCTTT.

This clonotype came up many times. V is TRBV6-5 and J is TRBJ2-7; unclear D gene. The CDR3 has 15 residues. The V end was cut by 2 bases, the J end by 1 base, with 12 bases between. Germline V gives CDR1 MNHEY, CDR2 SVGAGI. The CDR3 DNA sequence: TGTGCCAGCAGTTACGCGAATGGGCCTTCCTACGAGCAGTACTTC. Protein sequence: CASSYANGPSYEQYF.

This rearrangement joins TRBV24-1 to TRBJ1-4; 9 positions match TRBD1. The V segment lost 3 bases and the J segment 6 bases; nucleotides outside the gene matches: 7. The germline V gene encodes CDR1 KGHDR and CDR2 SFDVKD. This CDR3 spans 16 amino acids. CDR3: CATSDPRTGDDEKLFF. CDR3 coding DNA: TGTGCCACCAGTGATCCACGGACAGGGGATGATGAAAAACTGTTTTTT.

This clonotype was observed a few times. The chain uses TRBV18 and TRBJ1-4; D remains unclear. Germline CDR1 reads KGHSH; CDR2 reads LQKENI. This CDR3 spans 13 amino acids. V lost 0 bases and J lost 13, with 12 bases in between. The CDR3 DNA reads as TGTGCCAGCTCACCACCTGCGACGGTTGGACTGTTTTTT. Protein: CASSPPATVGLFF.

Remarks on this clonotype: It may be a read error: a sequence one base away is much more abundant. The gene calls are TRBV20-1 and TRBJ1-3; perhaps TRBD1 as D (5 bases). CDR3 length: 14 residues. Germline loops: CDR1 DFQATT, CDR2 SNEGSKA (reference sequence). The CDR3 sequence is CSSRDQGSGNTIYF. The CDR3 nucleotides are TGCAGTTCTAGAGATCAGGGATCTGGAAACACCATATATTTT.

Turning to this clonotype: Lacking the conserved final phenylalanine or tryptophan, this CDR3 likely reflects a read error. This chain connects TRBV6-1 to TRBJ2-1; 8 nucleotides agree with TRBD2. The J call may be incorrect, as the DNA end agrees better with TRBJ2-5. Germline V gene lookup returns CDR1 MNHNS and CDR2 SASEGT. There are 16 residues in the CDR3. The DNA of the CDR3 is TGTGCAAGCAGTGAGATTCGGGGGGGCCCCCAAGAGACCCAGTACTAC. This sequence encodes CASSEIRGGPQETQYY.

This rearrangement joins TRBV6-5 to TRBJ1-2; 7 bases match TRBD1. There are 13 residues in the CDR3. V lost 10 bases, J lost 4 bases, and 9 bases stayed unmatched. From germline, CDR1 is MNHEY and CDR2 SVGAGI. CDR3 in DNA: TGTGCCATCAATGGACAGGTTAGCTATGGCTACACCTTC. Amino acid sequence: CAINGQVSYGYTF.

The V gene is TRBV7-9, the J gene TRBJ1-1; 9 nucleotides line up with TRBD1. Germline CDR1 SEHNR, CDR2 FQNEAQ (reference sequence). This CDR3 contains 16 residues. V trimming: 2 bases; J trimming: 4 bases; junction bases outside the gene matches: 8. The CDR3 region has the DNA TGTGCCAGCAGCTTACGTGGGACAGGGCACATCACTGAAGCTTTCTTT. Encoded protein: CASSLRGTGHITEAFF.

The J gene is TRBJ2-7, the V gene TRBV2; the match to TRBD2 covers 9 bases. V gave up 5 bases and J gave up 1 base; unmatched junction bases: 9. In germline, CDR1 is SNHLY, CDR2 FYNNEI. CDR3 length equals 16 residues. Here the CDR3 DNA reads TGTGCCAGCAGTCTAAGACGGACTAGCGAATCCTACGAGCAGTACTTC. It specifies CASSLRRTSESYEQYF.

Many counts were recorded for this clonotype. The V call is TRBV28, the J call TRBJ2-3, with D hard to call. The CDR3 has 14 amino acids. Trimming removed 3 bases from V and 3 bases from J, with 10 bases in between. The germline CDR1 and CDR2 sequences are MDHEN and SYDVKM. DNA for the CDR3: TGTGCCAGCAGTTTCCGCCCCTTGACAGATACGCAGTATTTT. Translated, it gives CASSFRPLTDTQYF.

This clonotype has a count of ten or more. The rearrangement joins TRBV15 to TRBJ1-3; D unclear. The CDR3 has 17 residues. The germline V and J ends were trimmed by 0 bases and 0 bases, with 12 bases remaining between them. From germline, CDR1 is LNHNV and CDR2 YYDKDF (reference sequence). The CDR3 DNA follows: TGTGCCACCAGCAGAGAGGTTGCCGCAGCCTCTGGAAACACCATATATTTT. Protein sequence: CATSREVAAASGNTIYF.

Turning to this clonotype: A much larger clone sits a single nucleotide away, making a read error possible. The V gene is TRBV6-2 or TRBV6-3, the J gene TRBJ2-2; a possible D gene is TRBD2 (6 bases). CDR1 is MNHEY and CDR2 is SVGEGT in the germline V gene. The CDR3 has 13 amino acids. The CDR3 nucleotides read TGTGCCAGCAGTTATACACCAACCGGGGAGGTGTTTTTT. Translated, it gives CASSYTPTGEVFF.